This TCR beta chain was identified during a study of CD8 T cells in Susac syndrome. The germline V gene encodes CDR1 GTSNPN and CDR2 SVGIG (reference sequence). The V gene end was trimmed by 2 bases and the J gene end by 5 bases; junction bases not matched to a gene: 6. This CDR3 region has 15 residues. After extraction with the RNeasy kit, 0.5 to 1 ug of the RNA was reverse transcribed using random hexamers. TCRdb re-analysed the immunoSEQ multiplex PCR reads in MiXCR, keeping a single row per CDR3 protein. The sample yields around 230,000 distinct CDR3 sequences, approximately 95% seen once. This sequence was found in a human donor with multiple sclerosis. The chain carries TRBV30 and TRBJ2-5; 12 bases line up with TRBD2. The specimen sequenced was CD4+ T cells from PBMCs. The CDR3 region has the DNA TGTGCCTGGAGTCTCGGACTAGCGGGAATTGAGACCCAGTACTTC. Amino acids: CAWSLGLAGIETQYF. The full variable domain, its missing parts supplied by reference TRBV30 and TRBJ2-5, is SQTIHQWPATLVQPVGSPLSLECTVEGTSNPNLYWYRQAAGRGLQLLFYSVGIGQISSEVPQNLSASRPQDRQFILSSKKLLLSDSGFYLCAWSLGLAGIETQYFGPGTRLLVL.